The 21 T cell receptor beta chains below were found in one sample sequenced in a study of T-cell reconstitution after alpha-beta-depleted transplantation in children. TCRbeta library preparation incorporated unique molecular identifiers. MiXCR, applied by TCRdb to the PCR reads, yields one record per CDR3 protein. The sample has 600,000 to 700,000 distinct CDR3 sequences; 16% are singletons. The material was PBMCs from the stem cell graft donor, obtained from the stem cell graft. The receptors were gathered from a human donor who donated a stem cell graft to a child with acute myeloid leukemia.

This clonotype was observed a few times. The V gene is TRBV7-9, the J gene TRBJ2-2, with TRBD1 identical over 10 bases. CDR3 length equals 17 residues. Germline V CDR1 and CDR2: SEHNR, FQNEAQ (reference sequence). After removal of 5 bases from V and 6 bases from J, the junction contained 12 bases not matched to a gene. The CDR3 here is CASSIGTGDLSSGELFF. The DNA for the CDR3 is TGTGCCAGCAGCATCGGGACAGGGGATCTTAGTTCCGGGGAGCTGTTTTTT.

There are many counts of this clonotype. The rearrangement joins TRBV12-3 or TRBV12-4 to TRBJ1-6; D gene uncertain. V lost 6 bases and J lost 5, with 11 bases in between. The CDR3 totals 14 residues. CDR3 sequence: CASSLQRDNSPLHF. The CDR3 nucleotides read TGTGCCAGCAGCCTACAGAGAGATAATTCACCCCTCCACTTT.

In this sample, this clonotype turned up a few times. V usage is TRBV6-2 or TRBV6-3 and J usage is TRBJ1-1; tentatively, D is TRBD1 (5 bases). Germline CDR1 and CDR2: MNHEY and SVGEGT. The V end lost 7 bases, the J end lost 1 base, and 16 bases lay between the germline ends. The CDR3 contains 15 residues. The CDR3 is CASIRLGGSNTEAFF. The CDR3 DNA reads as TGTGCCAGCATCCGATTGGGGGGATCGAACACTGAAGCTTTCTTT.

This clonotype was seen many times. This chain links TRBV20-1 with TRBJ2-7; the D gene is possibly TRBD1 (6 bases). Trimming pared 2 bases from V and 2 bases from J, leaving 13 bases between. The CDR3 spans 14 residues. Germline V gene sequence: CDR1 DFQATT, CDR2 SNEGSKA (reference sequence). CDR3 sequence (DNA): TGCAGTGCTAGAAGGTCAGGGGTTGCCTACGAGCAGTACTTC. It translates to CSARRSGVAYEQYF.

This clonotype was found many times. In DNA form, the CDR3 reads TGCAGTGCTACCCGGGACATGAACACTGAAGCTTTCTTT. Residues: CSATRDMNTEAFF. The chain couples TRBV20-1 to TRBJ1-1; TRBD1 might be the D (6 bases). Looked up from germline, CDR1 is DFQATT and CDR2 is SNEGSKA (reference sequence). The CDR3 length is 13 residues. V was cut by 4 bases and J by 0 bases, with 9 bases left in between.

The chain is built from TRBV28 and TRBJ1-2, with D tentatively TRBD1 (6 bases). V was trimmed by 6 bases and J by 6 bases, leaving 17 bases between them. Germline V lookup: CDR1 MDHEN, CDR2 SYDVKM. This CDR3 region has 14 residues. CDR3 in amino acids: CASSPPGQTHGYTF. In DNA form, the CDR3 reads TGTGCCAGCAGCCCCCCGGGACAAACTCATGGCTACACCTTC.

This clonotype was seen more than once but under ten times. This sequence joins TRBV6-1 and TRBJ1-6; D gene uncertain. The V gene's germline CDR1 is MNHNS and CDR2 SASEGT. This CDR3 region has 16 residues. V was pared by 2 bases and J by 8 bases, with 16 bases between. DNA for the CDR3: TGTGCCAGCAGTGAATTCATAATTGGCGGACATTCACCCCTCCACTTT. As protein: CASSEFIIGGHSPLHF.

This rearrangement joins TRBV10-3 to TRBJ2-7; the D is unclear. Germline V gene lookup returns CDR1 ENHRY and CDR2 SYGVKD. The V gene lost 8 bases and the J gene lost 3 bases, with 8 bases spanning the gap. The length of the CDR3 is 11 residues. The DNA of the CDR3 is TGTGCCATCGGAAGGGACTACGAGCAGTACTTC. Protein product: CAIGRDYEQYF.

This clonotype has just a few counts. J is TRBJ1-2 and V is TRBV6-5; D gene unclear. Trimming shortened V by 2 bases and J by 4 bases, and 5 bases separated the two germline ends. The germline CDR1 and CDR2 sequences are MNHEY and SVGAGI. CDR3 length: 12 residues. CDR3 sequence: CASSYRGYGYTF. The CDR3 DNA is TGTGCCAGCAGTTACCGGGGCTATGGCTACACCTTC.

This clonotype occurred a few times. The genes are TRBV27 and TRBJ1-1; a weak D match, TRBD1 (6 bases). CDR1 and CDR2 (germline): MNHEY, SMNVEV (reference sequence). The V gene lost 3 bases and the J gene lost 0 bases, with 20 bases spanning the gap. The length of the CDR3 is 18 residues. The CDR3 nucleotides read TGTGCCAGCAGTTTGGGTTGGGGGGCCCTCGCCATGAACACTGAAGCTTTCTTT. Protein sequence: CASSLGWGALAMNTEAFF.

This clonotype was seen ten or more times. The rearrangement links TRBV20-1 to TRBJ2-1; D tentatively reads TRBD1 or TRBD2 (5 bases each). CDR3 size: 14 residues. Trimming took 2 bases from V and 9 from J, leaving 17 bases between them. Germline loops: CDR1 DFQATT, CDR2 SNEGSKA (reference sequence). The CDR3 sequence is CSARKDQTRGEQFF. The CDR3 DNA reads as TGCAGTGCTAGAAAGGATCAAACGAGGGGTGAGCAGTTCTTC.

This clonotype has ten or more counts. The rearrangement uses TRBV6-5 and TRBJ2-3; D gene unclear. CDR1 is MNHEY and CDR2 is SVGAGI in the germline V gene. CDR3 size: 17 residues. Deletions cut 1 base from V and 2 bases from J, with 16 bases between. The DNA of the CDR3 is TGTGCCAGCAGTTACTACACGGCGACCGCCCTCACAGATACGCAGTATTTT. It is translated as CASSYYTATALTDTQYF.

This clonotype was seen many times. This chain uses TRBV5-1 with TRBJ1-1, with 7 bases that match TRBD1. The CDR3 runs to 15 residues. Per germline, CDR1 SGHRS and CDR2 YFSETQ. V shed 3 bases and J 4 bases; nucleotides not matched to a gene: 9. This CDR3 reads CASSSGRQGGTEAFF. The CDR3 region has the DNA TGCGCCAGCAGCTCGGGAAGACAGGGAGGCACTGAAGCTTTCTTT.

The J gene is TRBJ2-1, the V gene TRBV5-1, with TRBD1 as a possible D gene (6 bases). The CDR3 has 16 amino acids. In germline, CDR1 is SGHRS, CDR2 YFSETQ. Trimming removed 5 bases at V and 5 bases at J, with 20 bases between. CDR3 region: CASRLQRQVTHNEQFF. As DNA, the CDR3 is TGCGCCAGCAGACTACAGAGACAGGTGACTCACAATGAGCAGTTCTTC.

The DNA of the CDR3 is TGTGCCAGCAGTTTAGGGATAGCGGGGGGGCCAAGCACAGATACGCAGTATTTT. Amino acid sequence: CASSLGIAGGPSTDTQYF. This rearrangement joins TRBV12-3 or TRBV12-4 to TRBJ2-3; TRBD2 matches 11 bases. Trimming cost V 1 base and J 0 bases; bases outside gene matches: 6. The CDR3 runs 18 residues.

This clonotype was counted at least ten times. The chain is built from TRBV20-1 and TRBJ2-5; D is perhaps TRBD1 (6 bases). The CDR3 is 13 residues long. Germline V lookup: CDR1 DFQATT, CDR2 SNEGSKA (reference sequence). V lost 5 bases and J 5 bases, leaving 15 bases between the germline ends. The CDR3 DNA sequence: TGCAGTGCTTTTCTAGGGGGAGTCGAGACCCAGTACTTC. It yields the protein CSAFLGGVETQYF.

This clonotype was detected many times. The chain couples TRBV12-3 or TRBV12-4 to TRBJ2-1; 8 bases map to TRBD1. The CDR3 has 15 residues. The junction had 8 bases not matched to a gene; V was cut back by 6 bases and J by 4 bases. The CDR3 region has the DNA TGTGCCAGCAGCCCCGGGACAGGAGATTACAATGAGCAGTTCTTC. This sequence encodes CASSPGTGDYNEQFF.

The chain is built from TRBV27 and TRBJ2-5; 8 nucleotides align to TRBD1. V dropped 2 bases and J dropped 5; count of bases not matched to a gene: 7. Germline CDR1 MNHEY, CDR2 SMNVEV (reference sequence). The CDR3 extends over 15 amino acids. This CDR3 is CASSLKDREYETQYF. The CDR3 bases are TGTGCCAGCAGTTTAAAGGACAGGGAGTATGAGACCCAGTACTTC.

In this sample, this clonotype turned up a few times. The rearrangement uses TRBV28 and TRBJ2-7, with D possibly being TRBD1 or TRBD2 (7 bases each). The CDR3 has 14 amino acids. V was cut by 6 bases and J by 3 bases, with 15 bases left in between. Germline values: CDR1 MDHEN, CDR2 SYDVKM. The CDR3: CASSKGAGDYEQYV. CDR3 sequence (DNA): TGTGCCAGCAGCAAGGGGGCGGGGGACTACGAGCAGTACGTC.

This clonotype was seen at least ten times. J is TRBJ1-2 and V is TRBV9, with D possibly TRBD1 on 6 matching bases. Germline assignment: CDR1 SGDLS and CDR2 YYNGEE. The V end was cut by 0 bases, the J end by 0 bases, with 30 bases between. The CDR3 length is 22 residues. CDR3 residues: CASSVAGATSSEFVPANYGYTF. CDR3 in DNA: TGTGCCAGCAGCGTAGCGGGGGCGACTAGTTCCGAATTTGTTCCGGCTAACTATGGCTACACCTTC.

The V and J genes are TRBV11-2 and TRBJ2-2, with 9 bases fitting TRBD1. CDR1 and CDR2 from the germline V gene are SGHAT and FQNNGV. V gave up 0 bases and J gave up 5 bases; unmatched junction bases: 7. CDR3 length equals 17 residues. CDR3 in amino acids: CASSLDSGQGVTGELFF. The DNA for the CDR3 is TGTGCCAGCAGCTTAGATTCGGGACAGGGTGTTACCGGGGAGCTGTTTTTT.